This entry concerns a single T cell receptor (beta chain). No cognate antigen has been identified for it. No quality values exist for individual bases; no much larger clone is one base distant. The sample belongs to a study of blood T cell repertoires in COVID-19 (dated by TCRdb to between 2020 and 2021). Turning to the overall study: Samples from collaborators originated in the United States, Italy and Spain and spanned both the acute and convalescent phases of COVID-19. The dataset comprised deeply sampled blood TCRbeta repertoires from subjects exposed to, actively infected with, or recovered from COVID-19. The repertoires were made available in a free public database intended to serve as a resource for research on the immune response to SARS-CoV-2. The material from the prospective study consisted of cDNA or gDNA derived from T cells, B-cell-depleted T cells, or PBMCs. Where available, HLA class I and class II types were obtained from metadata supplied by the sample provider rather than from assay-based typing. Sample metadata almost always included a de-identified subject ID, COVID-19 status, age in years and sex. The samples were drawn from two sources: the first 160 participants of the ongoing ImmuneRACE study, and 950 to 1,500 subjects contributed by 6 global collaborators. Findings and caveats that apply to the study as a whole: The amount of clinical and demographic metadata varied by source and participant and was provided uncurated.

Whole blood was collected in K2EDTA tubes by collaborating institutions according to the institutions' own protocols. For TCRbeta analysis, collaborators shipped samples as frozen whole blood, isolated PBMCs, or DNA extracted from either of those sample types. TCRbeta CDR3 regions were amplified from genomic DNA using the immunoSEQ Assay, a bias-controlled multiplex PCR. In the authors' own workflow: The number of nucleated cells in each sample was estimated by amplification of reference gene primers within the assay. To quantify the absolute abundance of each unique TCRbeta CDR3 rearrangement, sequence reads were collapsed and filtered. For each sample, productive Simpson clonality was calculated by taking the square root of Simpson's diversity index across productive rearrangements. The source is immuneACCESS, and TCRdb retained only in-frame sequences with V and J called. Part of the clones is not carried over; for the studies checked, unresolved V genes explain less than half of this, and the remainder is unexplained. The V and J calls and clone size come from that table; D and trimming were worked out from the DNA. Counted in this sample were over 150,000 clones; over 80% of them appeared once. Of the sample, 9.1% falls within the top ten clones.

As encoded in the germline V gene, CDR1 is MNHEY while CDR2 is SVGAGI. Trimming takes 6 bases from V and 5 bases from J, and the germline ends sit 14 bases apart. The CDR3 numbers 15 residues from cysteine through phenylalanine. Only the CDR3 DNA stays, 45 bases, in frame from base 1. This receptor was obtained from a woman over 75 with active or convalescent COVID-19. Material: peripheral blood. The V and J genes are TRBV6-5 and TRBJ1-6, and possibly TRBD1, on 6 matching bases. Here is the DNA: TGTGCCAGCAGCCCGGACAGAATAGATAATTCACCCCTCCACTTT. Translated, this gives CASSPDRIDNSPLHF.